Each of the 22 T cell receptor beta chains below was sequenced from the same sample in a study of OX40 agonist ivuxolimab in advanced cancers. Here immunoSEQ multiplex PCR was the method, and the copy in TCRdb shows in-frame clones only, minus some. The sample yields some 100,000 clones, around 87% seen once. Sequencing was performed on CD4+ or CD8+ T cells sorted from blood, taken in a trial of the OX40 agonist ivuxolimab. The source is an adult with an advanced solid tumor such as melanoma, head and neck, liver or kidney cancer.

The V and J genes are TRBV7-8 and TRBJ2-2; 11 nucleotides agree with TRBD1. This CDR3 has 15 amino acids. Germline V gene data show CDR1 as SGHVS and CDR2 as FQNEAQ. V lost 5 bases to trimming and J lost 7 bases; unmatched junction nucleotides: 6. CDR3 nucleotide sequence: TGTGCCAGCAGCCCTAGGACAGGGGGCAACGGGGAGCTGTTTTTT. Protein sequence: CASSPRTGGNGELFF.

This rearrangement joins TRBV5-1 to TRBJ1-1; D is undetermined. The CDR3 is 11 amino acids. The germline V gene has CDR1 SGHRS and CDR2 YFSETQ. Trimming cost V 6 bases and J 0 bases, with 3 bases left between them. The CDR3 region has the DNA TGCGCCAGCAAAGTGAACACTGAAGCTTTCTTT. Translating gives CASKVNTEAFF.

The CDR3 reads CASLARANSPLHF. The CDR3 DNA sequence: TGTGCCAGTTTAGCCAGGGCGAATTCACCCCTCCACTTT. The chain joins TRBV19 to TRBJ1-6, with a tentative D call TRBD1 (5 bases). Germline lookup yields CDR1 LNHDA and CDR2 SQIVND (reference sequence). The CDR3 covers 13 residues. Trimming pared 8 bases from V and 7 bases from J, leaving 12 bases between.

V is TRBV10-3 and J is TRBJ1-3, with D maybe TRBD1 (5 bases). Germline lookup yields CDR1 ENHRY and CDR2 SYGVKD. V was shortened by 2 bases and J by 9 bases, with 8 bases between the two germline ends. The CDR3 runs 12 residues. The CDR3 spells CAISEGTSTIYF. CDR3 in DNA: TGTGCCATCAGTGAGGGGACGAGCACCATATATTTT.

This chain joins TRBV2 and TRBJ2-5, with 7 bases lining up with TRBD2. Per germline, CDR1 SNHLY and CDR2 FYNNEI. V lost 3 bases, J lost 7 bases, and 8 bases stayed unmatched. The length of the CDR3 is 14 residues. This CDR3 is CASSDLAATATQYF. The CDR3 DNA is TGTGCCAGCAGTGACCTAGCGGCGACGGCGACCCAGTACTTC.

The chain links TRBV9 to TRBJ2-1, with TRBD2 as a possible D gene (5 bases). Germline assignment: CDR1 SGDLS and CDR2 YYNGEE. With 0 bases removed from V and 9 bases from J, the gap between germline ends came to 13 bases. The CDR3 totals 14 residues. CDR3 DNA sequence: TGTGCCAGCAGCGTAGGGACTGAAATAGGTGAGCAGTTCTTC. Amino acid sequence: CASSVGTEIGEQFF. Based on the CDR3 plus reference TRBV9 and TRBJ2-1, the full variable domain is DSGVTQTPKHLITATGQRVTLRCSPRSGDLSVYWYQQSLDQGLQFLIQYYNGEERAKGNILERFSAQQFPDLHSELNLSSLELGDSALYFCASSVGTEIGEQFFGPGTRLTVL.

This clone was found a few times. The DNA for the CDR3 is TGTGCCAGCAGCGCCCTAGCGCGAGTCAGTCGTGAGCAGTTCTTC. Translating it yields CASSALARVSREQFF. The rearrangement links TRBV9 to TRBJ2-1; the D gene is possibly TRBD2 (6 bases). Germline CDR1 is SGDLS and CDR2 is YYNGEE. The CDR3 has 15 amino acids. Trimming took 3 bases from V and 9 from J, leaving 19 bases between them.

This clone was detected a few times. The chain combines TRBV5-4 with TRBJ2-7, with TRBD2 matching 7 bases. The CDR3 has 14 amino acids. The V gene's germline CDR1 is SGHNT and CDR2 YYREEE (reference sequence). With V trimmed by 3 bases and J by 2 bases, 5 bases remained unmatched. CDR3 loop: CASSSAGRPYEQYF. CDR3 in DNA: TGTGCCAGCAGCTCAGCGGGGAGACCCTACGAGCAGTACTTC.

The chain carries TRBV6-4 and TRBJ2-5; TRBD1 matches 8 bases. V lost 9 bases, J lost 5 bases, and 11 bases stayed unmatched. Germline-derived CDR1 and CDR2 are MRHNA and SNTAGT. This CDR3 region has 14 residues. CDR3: CARSPGGGWETQYF. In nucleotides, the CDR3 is TGTGCCAGAAGCCCAGGGGGCGGTTGGGAGACCCAGTACTTC.

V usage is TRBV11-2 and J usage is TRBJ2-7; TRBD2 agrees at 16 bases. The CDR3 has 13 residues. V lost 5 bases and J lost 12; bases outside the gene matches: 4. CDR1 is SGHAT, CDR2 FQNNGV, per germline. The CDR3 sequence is CASSGTSGRVPYF. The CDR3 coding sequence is TGTGCCAGCAGCGGGACTAGCGGGAGGGTTCCGTACTTC. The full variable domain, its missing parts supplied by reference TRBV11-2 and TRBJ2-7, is EAGVAQSPRYKIIEKRQSVAFWCNPISGHATLYWYQQILGQGPKLLIQFQNNGVVDDSQLPKDRFSAERLKGVDSTLKIQPAKLEDSAVYLCASSGTSGRVPYFGPGTRLTVT.

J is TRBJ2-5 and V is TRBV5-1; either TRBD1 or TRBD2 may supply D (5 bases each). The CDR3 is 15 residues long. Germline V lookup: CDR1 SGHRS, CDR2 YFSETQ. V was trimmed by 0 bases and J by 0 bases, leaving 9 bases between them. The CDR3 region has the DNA TGCGCCAGCAGCTTGGACGGGACGGACCAAGAGACCCAGTACTTC. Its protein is CASSLDGTDQETQYF. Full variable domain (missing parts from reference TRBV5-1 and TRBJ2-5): KAGVTQTPRYLIKTRGQQVTLSCSPISGHRSVSWYQQTPGQGLQFLFEYFSETQRNKGNFPGRFSGRQFSNSRSEMNVSTLELGDSALYLCASSLDGTDQETQYFGPGTRLLVL.

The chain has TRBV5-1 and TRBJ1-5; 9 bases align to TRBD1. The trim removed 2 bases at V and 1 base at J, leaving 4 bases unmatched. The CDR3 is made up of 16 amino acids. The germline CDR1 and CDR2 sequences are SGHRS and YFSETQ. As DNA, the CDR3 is TGCGCCAGCAGCTTATTACAGGGGGCCAGCAATCAGCCCCAGCATTTT. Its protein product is CASSLLQGASNQPQHF.

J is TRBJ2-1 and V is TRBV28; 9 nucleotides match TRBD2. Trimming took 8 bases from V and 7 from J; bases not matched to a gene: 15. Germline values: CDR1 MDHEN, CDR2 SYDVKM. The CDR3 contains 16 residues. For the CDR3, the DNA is TGTGCCAGCCTCCCTTTAGGGCTAGCGGGAATTAATGAGCAGTTCTTC. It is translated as CASLPLGLAGINEQFF. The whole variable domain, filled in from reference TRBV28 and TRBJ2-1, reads DVKVTQSSRYLVKRTGEKVFLECVQDMDHENMFWYRQDPGLGLRLIYFSYDVKMKEKGDIPEGYSVSREKKERFSLILESASTNQTSMYLCASLPLGLAGINEQFFGPGTRLTVL.

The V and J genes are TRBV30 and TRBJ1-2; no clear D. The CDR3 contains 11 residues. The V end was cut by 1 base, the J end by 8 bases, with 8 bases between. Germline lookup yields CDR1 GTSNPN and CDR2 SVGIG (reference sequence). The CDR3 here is CAWSAGSGYTF. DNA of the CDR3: TGTGCCTGGAGTGCCGGATCGGGCTACACCTTC.

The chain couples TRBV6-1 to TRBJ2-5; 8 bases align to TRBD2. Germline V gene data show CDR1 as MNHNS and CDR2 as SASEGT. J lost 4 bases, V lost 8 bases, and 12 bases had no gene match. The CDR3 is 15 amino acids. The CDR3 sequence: CASRNFRGGGETQYF. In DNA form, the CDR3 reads TGTGCCAGCCGTAACTTTCGGGGGGGCGGAGAGACCCAGTACTTC.

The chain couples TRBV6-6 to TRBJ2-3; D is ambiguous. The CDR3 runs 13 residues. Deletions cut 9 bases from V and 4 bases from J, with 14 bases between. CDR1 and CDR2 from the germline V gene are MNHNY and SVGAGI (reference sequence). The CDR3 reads CASRPGGADTQYF. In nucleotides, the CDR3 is TGTGCCAGTCGACCCGGTGGGGCAGATACGCAGTATTTT.

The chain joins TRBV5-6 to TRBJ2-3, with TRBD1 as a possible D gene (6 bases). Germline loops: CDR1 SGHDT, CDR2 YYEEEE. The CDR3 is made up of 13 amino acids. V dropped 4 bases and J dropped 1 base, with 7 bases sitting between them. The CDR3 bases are TGTGCCAGCAGCAGACAGGGCACAGATACGCAGTATTTT. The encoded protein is CASSRQGTDTQYF.

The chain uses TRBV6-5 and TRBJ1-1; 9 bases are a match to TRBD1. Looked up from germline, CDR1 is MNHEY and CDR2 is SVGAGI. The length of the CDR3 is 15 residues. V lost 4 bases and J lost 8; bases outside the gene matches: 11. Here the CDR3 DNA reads TGTGCCAGCAGTTCCTCTACGTTGACAGGGGGGGAAGCTTTCTTT. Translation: CASSSSTLTGGEAFF.

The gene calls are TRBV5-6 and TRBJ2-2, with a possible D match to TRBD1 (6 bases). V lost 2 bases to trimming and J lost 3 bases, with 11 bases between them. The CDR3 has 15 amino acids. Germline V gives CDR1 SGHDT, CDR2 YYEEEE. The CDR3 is CASSFRGHHTGELFF. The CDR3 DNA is TGTGCCAGCAGCTTTAGGGGACACCACACCGGGGAGCTGTTTTTT.

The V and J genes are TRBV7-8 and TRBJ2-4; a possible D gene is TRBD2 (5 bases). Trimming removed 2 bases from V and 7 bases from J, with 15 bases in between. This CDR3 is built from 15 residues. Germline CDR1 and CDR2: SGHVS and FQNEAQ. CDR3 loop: CASSLIPGLKNIQYF. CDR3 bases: TGTGCCAGCAGCTTAATCCCGGGATTAAAGAACATTCAGTACTTC.

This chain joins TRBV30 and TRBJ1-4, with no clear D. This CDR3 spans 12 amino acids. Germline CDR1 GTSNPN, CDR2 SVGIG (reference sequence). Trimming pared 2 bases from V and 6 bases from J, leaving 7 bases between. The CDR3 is CAWSHQDEKLFF. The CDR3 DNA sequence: TGTGCCTGGAGTCACCAGGATGAAAAACTGTTTTTT. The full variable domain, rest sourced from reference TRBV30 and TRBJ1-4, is SQTIHQWPATLVQPVGSPLSLECTVEGTSNPNLYWYRQAAGRGLQLLFYSVGIGQISSEVPQNLSASRPQDRQFILSSKKLLLSDSGFYLCAWSHQDEKLFFGSGTQLSVL.

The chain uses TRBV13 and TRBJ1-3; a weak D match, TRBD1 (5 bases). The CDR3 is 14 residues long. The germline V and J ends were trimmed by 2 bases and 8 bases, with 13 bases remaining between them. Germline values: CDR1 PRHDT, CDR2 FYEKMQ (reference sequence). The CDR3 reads CASSLSLRGDTIYF. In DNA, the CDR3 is TGTGCCAGCAGCTTAAGTCTTCGAGGGGACACCATATATTTT.